The T cell receptor beta chain under discussion was sequenced for a study of T-cell reconstitution after alpha-beta-depleted transplantation in children. This clonotype turned up a few times. CDR3 length equals 13 residues. Germline CDR1 reads MNHNS; CDR2 reads SASEGT. V was shortened by 6 bases and J by 4 bases, with 13 bases between the two germline ends. Unique molecular identifiers were incorporated during preparation of the TCRbeta library. Via MiXCR, TCRdb re-called the PCR reads, giving one row per CDR3 protein. The data contain 800,000 to 1,000,000 distinct CDR3 sequences, roughly 31% of them seen just once; the ten biggest clones take up approximately 30%.

This chain joins TRBV6-1 and TRBJ2-7, with D hard to call. The input for sequencing was PBMCs, mostly from graft donor cells, taken 360 days after TCRalphabeta/CD19-depleted stem cell transplant. This sequence originates from a boy under two years old who had a stem cell transplant for SCID, so the T cells may come from the graft donor. The CDR3 loop is CASSFAYSYEQYF. The CDR3 DNA reads as TGTGCCAGCAGCTTTGCTTACAGTTACGAGCAGTACTTC.